This T cell receptor (beta chain) was profiled in a study of sequential checkpoint blockade in melanoma (dated by TCRdb to about 2019). Regarding the study in general: Using 1:1 randomization, the trial assigned patients either to first-line nivolumab followed by ipilimumab (arm A) or to ipilimumab followed by nivolumab (arm B). Both trial sequences were followed by maintenance nivolumab.

TCRbeta CDR3 regions were immunosequenced from genomic DNA with the immunoSEQ Assay. Before high-throughput sequencing, genomic DNA was amplified using bias-controlled multiplex PCR. The original methods were these. To quantify the absolute abundance of each unique TCRbeta CDR3 region, the sequences were collapsed and filtered. Clonality was defined as 1 minus Pielou's evenness and was calculated using productive rearrangements only. A previously published method was used to identify clones whose frequencies were significantly greater in on-treatment samples than in baseline samples. TCRdb's version of the immuneACCESS table is confined to in-frame rearrangements and falls short of the full clone set. An unresolved V gene accounts for under half of the shortfall where checked; the remainder is of unknown origin. V, J and clone size are those of that table, while D and trimming were read from the DNA. Recorded for this sample are approximately 12,000 clones; approximately 83% of them occurred a single time. The ten largest clones capture approximately 55% of the sample.

As concerns this clone: There is no known antigen for this receptor. One base away there is no much larger clone; base qualities are not given.

Beyond this particular receptor, the publication reports: The model for predicting response that combines TCR metrics with mutation burden needs to be validated in larger, independent patient cohorts.

From V the trimming removes 0 bases and from J it removes 5 bases, while the gene matches leave 10 bases of the junction unaccounted for. In the germline V gene, CDR1 corresponds to SGDLS and CDR2 to YYNGEE. The CDR3, from cysteine to phenylalanine, totals 16 residues. The kept DNA is CDR3 alone, 48 bases in frame from the first base. Reading the label with the study, this specimen's treatment or condition is: randomized to nivolumab then ipilimumab (arm A) or the reverse (arm B). No trial patient had received prior DNA-damaging chemotherapy. Live CD3+CD8+ cells negative for CD19 and CD56 were sorted from thawed PBMCs on a FACS Aria II flow cytometer. CheckMate 064, a randomized, open-label phase II trial of sequential checkpoint blockade, was the source of the samples, all of which came from patients with melanoma. Peripheral blood mononuclear cells were collected by leukapheresis, purified with Ficoll-Paque, and frozen in human serum with approximately 9.4% DMSO. Right after sorting, the blood CD3+CD8+ cells were verified to be >95% pure, and DNA extraction followed.

The sequence links TRBV9 to TRBJ1-1, and TRBD1 matches 7 of the central bases. The clonotype originates from a human donor with melanoma. The sample in question was CD8+ T cells sorted from blood (inferred from file names), obtained from a patient given nivolumab and ipilimumab in sequence. The DNA is as follows: TGTGCCAGCAGCGTAGTATCAGGGGGGACAAAGACTGAAGCTTTCTTT. The resulting protein is CASSVVSGGTKTEAFF. The full variable domain, with segments outside the CDR3 supplied by the reference TRBV9 and TRBJ1-1 proteins, appears as DSGVTQTPKHLITATGQRVTLRCSPRSGDLSVYWYQQSLDQGLQFLIQYYNGEERAKGNILERFSAQQFPDLHSELNLSSLELGDSALYFCASSVVSGGTKTEAFFGQGTRLTVV.